This TCR beta chain was found in a study of blood T cell repertoires in COVID-19. Study-wide context: Both acute and convalescent COVID-19 samples were obtained from the United States, Italy and Spain. PBMCs, B-cell-depleted T cells, or T cells provided the cDNA or gDNA that made up the material.

V was trimmed by 0 bases and J by 8 bases, leaving 13 bases between them. Germline CDR1 and CDR2: SGHNT and YENEEA. This CDR3 has 14 residues. A single count supports this clone. In the authors' methods: Cell counts per sample came from amplifying reference gene primers. TCRdb's copy holds only in-frame clones and misses some; the assay was immunoSEQ multiplex PCR. V and J calls and clone size come straight from that table; D and trimming were deduced from the DNA. The sample carries roughly 82,000 clones, about 83% recorded once. The sequenced material came from peripheral blood. The rearrangement uses TRBV11-3 and TRBJ1-1; D possibly corresponds to TRBD1 (5 bases). The source is a woman in her sixties or seventies with acute or convalescent COVID-19. CDR3 coding DNA: TGTGCCAGCAGCTTAGATAAATGGGGGAGGGAAGCTTTCTTT. Translation: CASSLDKWGREAFF.